These 10 T cell receptor beta chains were sequenced from one sample in a study of cytomegalovirus exposure and HLA in healthy donors. The PCR used 60 Vbeta and 13 Jbeta primers. Measured with immunoSEQ multiplex PCR; TCRdb has only the in-frame clones, and not every one. The sample yields 120,000 or so clones, 50% to 80% seen once. Sample: PBMCs. All receptors come from a woman in her thirties or forties in good health and CMV-seropositive.

The chain is built from TRBV19 and TRBJ2-7; 7 bases fit TRBD1. The V segment lost 1 base and the J segment 5 bases; nucleotides outside the gene matches: 8. The CDR3 consists of 15 residues. CDR1 is LNHDA and CDR2 is SQIVND in the germline V gene (reference sequence). The CDR3 DNA follows: TGTGCCAGTAGTATAGCTCGCAGGGGGACGGACGAGCAGTACTTC. Translation: CASSIARRGTDEQYF.

J is TRBJ2-3 and V is TRBV14, with no clear D. CDR3 length: 12 amino acids. Trimming stripped 4 bases from V and 6 bases from J, with 8 bases between. CDR1 SGHDN and CDR2 FVKESK come from the germline V gene. CDR3 in amino acids: CASSLPSDTQYF. The CDR3 DNA is TGTGCCAGCAGCCTTCCTAGTGATACGCAGTATTTT.

This chain joins TRBV29-1 and TRBJ2-1; D is undetermined. Germline V gives CDR1 SQVTM, CDR2 ANQGSEA. Trimming shortened V by 2 bases and J by 3 bases, and 5 bases separated the two germline ends. This CDR3 spans 12 amino acids. CDR3 nucleotide sequence: TGCAGCGTTGAAAACAACTACAATGAGCAGTTCTTC. This codes for CSVENNYNEQFF.

This clone was counted many times. The V call is TRBV9, the J call TRBJ2-3; D remains unclear. The germline gives CDR1 SGDLS, CDR2 YYNGEE. This CDR3 is 12 amino acids long. Trimming shortened V by 5 bases and J by 0 bases, and 4 bases separated the two germline ends. The CDR3 DNA follows: TGTGCCAGCAGAGCTAGCACAGATACGCAGTATTTT. Its protein is CASRASTDTQYF. Full variable domain (missing parts from reference TRBV9 and TRBJ2-3): DSGVTQTPKHLITATGQRVTLRCSPRSGDLSVYWYQQSLDQGLQFLIQYYNGEERAKGNILERFSAQQFPDLHSELNLSSLELGDSALYFCASRASTDTQYFGPGTRLTVL.

This sequence joins TRBV19 and TRBJ1-5, with 9 bases lining up with TRBD1. The length of the CDR3 is 16 residues. Germline CDR1 LNHDA, CDR2 SQIVND (reference sequence). J gave up 1 base and V 3 bases, and 4 bases lay outside the gene matches. The CDR3 region is CASSIGTGLSNQPQHF. The DNA of the CDR3 is TGTGCCAGTAGTATCGGGACAGGGCTAAGCAATCAGCCCCAGCATTTT.

This chain connects TRBV28 to TRBJ1-2; D is unresolved. The CDR3 has 16 residues. Germline CDR1 MDHEN, CDR2 SYDVKM. Deletions cut 2 bases from V and 7 bases from J, with 20 bases between. CDR3 amino acids: CASSLPMLSPIGGYTF. The CDR3 DNA sequence: TGTGCCAGCAGTTTACCGATGCTCTCCCCTATTGGTGGCTACACCTTC.

This sequence joins TRBV4-1 and TRBJ2-5, with 10 nucleotides matching TRBD2. In germline, CDR1 is MGHRA, CDR2 YSYEKL. V dropped 1 base and J dropped 2; count of bases not matched to a gene: 1. This CDR3 contains 15 residues. CDR3 DNA: TGCGCCAGCAGCCAAGGAGCGGGGGGGCAAGAGACCCAGTACTTC. Encoded protein: CASSQGAGGQETQYF.

The count of this clone is one. The rearrangement links TRBV14 to TRBJ1-6, with TRBD1 matching over 8 bases. This CDR3 has 15 residues. V was clipped by 5 bases and J by 13 bases; unmatched bases: 13. Germline V gives CDR1 SGHDN, CDR2 FVKESK. CDR3 sequence: CASSSMYPGQVPLHF. DNA for the CDR3: TGTGCCAGCAGCTCTATGTATCCGGGACAGGTCCCCCTCCACTTT.

This chain joins TRBV18 and TRBJ2-7; possible D gene TRBD1, 6 bases. The V and J ends lost 3 bases and 0 bases respectively, with 12 bases between them. This CDR3 comprises 15 residues. CDR1 is KGHSH, CDR2 LQKENI, per germline. This CDR3 is CASSPTGTRSYEQYF. CDR3 nucleotide sequence: TGTGCCAGCTCACCGACCGGGACACGCTCCTACGAGCAGTACTTC.

Points on this clone: This sample includes further DNA sequences coding for the same CDR3. This chain connects TRBV10-3 to TRBJ2-7, with 7 bases that match TRBD1. The CDR3 is made up of 13 amino acids. Germline V lookup: CDR1 ENHRY, CDR2 SYGVKD. The junction had 2 bases not matched to a gene; V was cut back by 4 bases and J by 2 bases. CDR3 coding DNA: TGTGCCATCAGTGGACAGGGAGCCTACGAGCAGTACTTC. It translates to CAISGQGAYEQYF.